This is a list of T cell receptor beta chains from one sample in a study of blood T cell repertoires in COVID-19. The data were produced by immunoSEQ multiplex PCR, yet TCRdb's version contains in-frame clones alone and is incomplete. Among around 260,000 clones, about nine tenths were seen once, and the ten largest hold under 3%. Sequencing used peripheral blood. Every receptor here comes from a person aged 18 to 30 with COVID-19, enrolled during active disease. CDR3s include the opening cysteine and the closing phenylalanine or tryptophan. A D gene is named only where the DNA matches it firmly. Only part of the rows carry a size: once, few, many, or a class if the clone is expanded.

v_call	j_call	clone_size	d_call	cdr3_length	cdr3_aa	cdr3_nt
TRBV6-6	TRBJ2-2	few	TRBD2	14	CASSKGLVVGELFF	TGTGCCAGCAGTAAAGGACTAGTGGTCGGGGAGCTGTTTTTT
TRBV3-1/TRBV3-2	TRBJ1-2	-	TRBD1	12	CASSQASRGHAF	TGTGCCAGCAGCCAAGCGAGCAGGGGGCACGCCTTC
TRBV5-4	TRBJ2-5	-	TRBD2	13	CASNEGGRETQYF	TGTGCCAGCAACGAGGGCGGGAGAGAGACCCAGTACTTC
TRBV9	TRBJ2-5	-	TRBD2	17	CASSITGLAGIEETQYF	TGTGCCAGCAGCATTACGGGACTAGCGGGAATTGAAGAGACCCAGTACTTC
TRBV5-4	TRBJ2-1	-	-	18	CASSFFGDLFNVYNEQFF	TGTGCCAGCAGCTTTTTTGGAGACTTATTTAATGTCTACAATGAGCAGTTCTTC
TRBV7-6	TRBJ2-7	-	TRBD2	15	CASSSKTSGNYEQYF	TGTGCCAGCAGCTCAAAGACTAGCGGGAACTACGAGCAGTACTTC
TRBV7-9	TRBJ1-2	-	-	13	CASSLGGTMATPF	TGTGCCAGCAGCCTCGGAGGGACTATGGCTACACCCTTC
TRBV18	TRBJ2-3	-	TRBD2	16	CASSPGLAGPTDTQYF	TGTGCCAGCTCACCGGGACTAGCGGGCCCCACAGATACGCAGTATTTT
TRBV6-1	TRBJ2-2	-	TRBD2	16	CASSELAGGLTGELFF	TGTGCCAGCAGTGAACTGGCGGGAGGTCTTACCGGGGAGCTGTTTTTT
TRBV6-5	TRBJ2-1	-	TRBD2	15	CASRLSGLHYNEQFF	TGTGCCAGCAGACTTAGCGGGCTCCACTACAATGAGCAGTTCTTC
TRBV7-8	TRBJ2-1	-	-	14	CASSLVGQINEQFF	TGTGCCAGCAGCTTAGTTGGACAGATAAATGAGCAGTTCTTC
TRBV4-1	TRBJ1-2	once	-	13	CASSQEVQYGYTF	TGCGCCAGCAGCCAAGAGGTTCAGTATGGCTACACCTTC
TRBV9	TRBJ2-3	-	TRBD1	16	CASSVWLGGLTDTQYF	TGTGCCAGCAGCGTATGGTTAGGGGGCCTCACAGATACGCAGTATTTT
TRBV6-5	TRBJ1-4	-	TRBD1	12	CASTGGLGELFF	TGTGCCAGCACAGGGGGCTTAGGTGAACTGTTTTTT